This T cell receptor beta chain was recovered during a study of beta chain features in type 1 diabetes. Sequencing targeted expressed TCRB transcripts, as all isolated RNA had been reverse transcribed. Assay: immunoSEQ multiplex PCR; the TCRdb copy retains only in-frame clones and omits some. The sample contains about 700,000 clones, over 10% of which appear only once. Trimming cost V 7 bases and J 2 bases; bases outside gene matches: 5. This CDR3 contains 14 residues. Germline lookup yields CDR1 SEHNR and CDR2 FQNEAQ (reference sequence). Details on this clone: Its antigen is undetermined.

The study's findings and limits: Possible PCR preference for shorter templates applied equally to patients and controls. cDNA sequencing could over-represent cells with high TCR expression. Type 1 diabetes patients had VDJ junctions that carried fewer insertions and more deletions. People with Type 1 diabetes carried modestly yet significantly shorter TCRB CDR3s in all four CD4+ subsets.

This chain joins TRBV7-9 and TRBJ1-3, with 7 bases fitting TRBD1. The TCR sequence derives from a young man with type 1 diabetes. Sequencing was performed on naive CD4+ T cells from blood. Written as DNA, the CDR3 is TGTGCCAGCATCCGGGACAGCGCTGGAAACACCATATATTTT. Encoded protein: CASIRDSAGNTIYF.